This T cell receptor (beta chain) was identified in a study of blood T cells in healthy people across ages. General study results and limits: Naive CD4+ cells and diversity were both higher in long-lived donors than in aged donors.

A J-beta primer mix and a sample-barcoded 5' primer were used in a second PCR of roughly 7 to 12 cycles. A tag from a template-switch adaptor with 12 random nucleotides marked each cDNA molecule. Sequencing of every sample gave 3 million or more CDR3-containing paired-end reads. Via MiXCR, TCRdb re-called the 5' RACE reads, giving one row per CDR3 protein. The sample shows 550,000 to 600,000 distinct CDR3 sequences, 25% to 30% of them seen only once. This CDR3 is built from 14 residues. Trimming took off 4 bases at V and 2 bases at J, with 11 bases between the two ends. Per the germline V gene, CDR1 is MNHNY and CDR2 is SVGAGI (reference sequence). Remarks on this clonotype: Its antigen is unknown.

Each donor supplied about 9.6 milliliters of peripheral blood. This clonotype was sampled from a woman in her seventies in good health. The source material was blood. The V call is TRBV6-6, the J call TRBJ1-2, with D hard to call. In nucleotides, the CDR3 is TGTGCCAGCAGTTCGGAGGCTATAAACTATGGCTACACCTTC. Protein sequence: CASSSEAINYGYTF.